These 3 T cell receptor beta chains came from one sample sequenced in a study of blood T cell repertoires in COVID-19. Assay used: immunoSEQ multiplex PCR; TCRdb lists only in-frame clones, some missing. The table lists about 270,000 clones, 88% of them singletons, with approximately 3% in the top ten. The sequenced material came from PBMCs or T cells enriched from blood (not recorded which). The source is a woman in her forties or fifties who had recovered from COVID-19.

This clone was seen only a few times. As DNA, the CDR3 is TGTGCCAGCAGCTCCGGACAGGGGGGAAATTCACCCCTCCACTTT. Amino acid sequence: CASSSGQGGNSPLHF. The V and J genes are TRBV5-6 and TRBJ1-6; TRBD1 aligns across 10 bases. The CDR3 has 15 amino acids. Germline values: CDR1 SGHDT, CDR2 YYEEEE. Trimming removed 3 bases from V and 7 bases from J; junction bases left unmatched: 4.

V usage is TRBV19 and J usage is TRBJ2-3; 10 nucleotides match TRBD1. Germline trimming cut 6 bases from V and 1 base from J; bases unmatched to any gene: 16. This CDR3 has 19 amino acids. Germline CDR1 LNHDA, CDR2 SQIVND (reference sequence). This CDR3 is CASRSPGTGAALRTDTQYF. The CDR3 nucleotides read TGTGCCAGTAGATCTCCCGGGACAGGGGCCGCTCTACGCACAGATACGCAGTATTTT.

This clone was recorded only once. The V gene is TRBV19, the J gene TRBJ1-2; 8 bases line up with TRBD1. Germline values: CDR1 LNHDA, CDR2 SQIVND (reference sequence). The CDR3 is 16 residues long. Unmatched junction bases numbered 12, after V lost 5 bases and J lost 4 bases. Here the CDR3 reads CASSFKGDRGSYGYTF. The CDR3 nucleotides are TGTGCCAGTAGTTTTAAGGGAGACAGGGGATCCTATGGCTACACCTTC. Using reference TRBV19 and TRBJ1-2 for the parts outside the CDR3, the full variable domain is DGGITQSPKYLFRKEGQNVTLSCEQNLNHDAMYWYRQDPGQGLRLIYYSQIVNDFQKGDIAEGYSVSREKKESFPLTVTSAQKNPTAFYLCASSFKGDRGSYGYTFGSGTRLTVV.